Included here is one T cell receptor (beta chain) sequence, with context. Antigen unknown. The data derive from a study of beta chain features in type 1 diabetes. Overall study results and limits: cDNA-based reads could over-represent cells with high TCR expression. Shortening of TCRB CDR3s, moderate but significant, appeared in all four CD4+ subsets of Type 1 diabetes patients.

Expressed TCRB transcripts were sequenced after all isolated RNA was converted to cDNA. Clones were read by immunoSEQ multiplex PCR, and TCRdb kept only the in-frame ones, dropping some. The table has 300,000 to 350,000 clones, less than 15% seen once; the top ten hold roughly 0.015%. Trimming removed 1 base at V and 2 bases at J, with 14 bases between. There are 16 residues in the CDR3. Germline CDR1 SSHAT, CDR2 FNYEAQ (reference sequence). The receptor was isolated from a young woman with type 1 diabetes. This chain uses TRBV7-7 with TRBJ2-5; TRBD2 might be the D (6 bases). Sequences were obtained from naive CD4+ T cells from blood. The CDR3 sequence: CASSLGRASVQETQYF. In DNA form, the CDR3 reads TGTGCCAGCAGCTTAGGCCGGGCTAGCGTACAAGAGACCCAGTACTTC.